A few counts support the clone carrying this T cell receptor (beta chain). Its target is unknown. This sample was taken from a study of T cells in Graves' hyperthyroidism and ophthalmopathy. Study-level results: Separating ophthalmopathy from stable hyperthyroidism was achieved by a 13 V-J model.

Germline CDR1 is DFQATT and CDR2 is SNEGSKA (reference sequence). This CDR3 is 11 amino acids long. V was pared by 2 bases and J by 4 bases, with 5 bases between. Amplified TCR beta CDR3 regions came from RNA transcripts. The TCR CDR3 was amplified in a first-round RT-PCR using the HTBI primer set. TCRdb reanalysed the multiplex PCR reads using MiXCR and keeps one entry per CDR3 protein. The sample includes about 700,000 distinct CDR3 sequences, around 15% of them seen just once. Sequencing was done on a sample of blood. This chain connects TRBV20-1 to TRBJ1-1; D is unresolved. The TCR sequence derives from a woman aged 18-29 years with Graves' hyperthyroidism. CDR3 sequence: CSARPGTEAFF. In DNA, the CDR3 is TGCAGTGCTAGACCGGGCACTGAAGCTTTCTTT.